These 30 T cell receptor beta chains were all obtained from the same sample, sequenced in a study of Ad26.COV2.S vaccination and SARS-CoV-2 variants. Clones were sequenced by immunoSEQ multiplex PCR, and TCRdb holds only the in-frame ones, with some missing. The sample records approximately 420,000 clones, approximately 90% being singletons. Sample treatment: some 20 received Ad26.COV2.S at low or high dose, single or two shots; about 5 received placebo; per-sample allocation not given. On day 63 after the first injection, vaccine and placebo recipients gave samples. Sequenced here: peripheral blood, sampled in a trial of Ad26.COV2.S vaccine versus placebo. The source of these receptors is a person aged 18 to 59 who received the Ad26.COV2.S COVID-19 vaccine or a placebo.

The chain couples TRBV24-1 to TRBJ1-5; D is uncertain. Germline V CDR1 and CDR2: KGHDR, SFDVKD. V lost 9 bases, J lost 5 bases, and 19 bases lay in between. The CDR3 sequence is 15 residues long. The CDR3 DNA follows: TGTGCCACCCGATTCACCCCACCGTCCTATCAGCCCCAGCATTTT. Translation gives CATRFTPPSYQPQHF.

The chain links TRBV10-3 to TRBJ2-3; a weak D match, TRBD2 (5 bases). This CDR3 is 15 amino acids long. The V end was cut by 5 bases, the J end by 1 base, with 13 bases between. Germline V gene data show CDR1 as ENHRY and CDR2 as SYGVKD. CDR3 in amino acids: CAISNGRSGTDTQYF. The CDR3 nucleotides are TGTGCCATCAGTAATGGGAGATCGGGCACAGATACGCAGTATTTT.

In this sample, this clone turned up once. This rearrangement joins TRBV24-1 to TRBJ2-3; unclear D gene. This CDR3 is built from 14 residues. Germline assignment: CDR1 KGHDR and CDR2 SFDVKD. V was trimmed by 6 bases and J by 6 bases, leaving 15 bases between them. The CDR3 DNA follows: TGTGCCACCAGTCTCTCCACAGCACCCGATACGCAGTATTTT. Protein sequence: CATSLSTAPDTQYF.

This rearrangement joins TRBV29-1 to TRBJ1-2, with 10 bases matching TRBD1. CDR3 length: 15 amino acids. The germline V gene has CDR1 SQVTM and CDR2 ANQGSEA. V lost 6 bases to trimming and J lost 8 bases; unmatched junction nucleotides: 15. CDR3 nucleotide sequence: TGCAGCGTCGGGAAAGCGCCGACAGGGGGCGCGGGCTACACCTTC. This codes for CSVGKAPTGGAGYTF.

The genes are TRBV6-1 and TRBJ1-1, with D perhaps TRBD1 (5 bases). Looked up from germline, CDR1 is MNHNS and CDR2 is SASEGT. Between the trimmed V and J ends, which lost 2 bases and 4 bases, there was a span of 11 bases. CDR3 size: 14 residues. This CDR3 is CASSESGGVTEAFF. As DNA, the CDR3 is TGTGCCAGCAGTGAATCGGGGGGGGTCACTGAAGCTTTCTTT.

The chain is built from TRBV10-2 and TRBJ1-2; 7 bases are a match to TRBD1. The J segment lost 2 bases and the V segment lost 9 bases, leaving 6 bases of the junction unmatched. The germline V gene encodes CDR1 WSHSY and CDR2 SAAADI. CDR3 length: 13 amino acids. CDR3 DNA: TGCGCCAGTTCCGGGACAGAAAACTATGGCTACACCTTC. This codes for CASSGTENYGYTF.

The rearrangement uses TRBV7-2 and TRBJ2-3; the D is unclear. Germline values: CDR1 SGHTA, CDR2 FQGNSA. Trimming pared 5 bases from V and 2 bases from J, leaving 8 bases between. This CDR3 contains 13 residues. The CDR3 is CASSPGPTDTQYF. The CDR3 DNA is TGTGCCAGCAGCCCCGGCCCCACAGATACGCAGTATTTT.

The J gene is TRBJ1-5, the V gene TRBV6-2 or TRBV6-3; D might be TRBD1 (5 bases). This CDR3 is built from 13 residues. The V end lost 4 bases, the J end lost 2 bases, and 6 bases lay between the germline ends. Germline V gene sequence: CDR1 MNHEY, CDR2 SVGEGT. This CDR3 is CASSWGGNQPQHF. DNA of the CDR3: TGTGCCAGCAGTTGGGGGGGCAATCAGCCCCAGCATTTT.

J is TRBJ2-5 and V is TRBV6-5; no clear D. The germline V gene encodes CDR1 MNHEY and CDR2 SVGAGI. Trimming left V 0 bases short and J 7 bases short, with 9 bases between. The CDR3 has 13 amino acids. The DNA for the CDR3 is TGTGCCAGCAGTTACTCGAGTGAGGTGACCCAGTACTTC. Translation: CASSYSSEVTQYF.

This clone was observed a few times. The V and J genes are TRBV18 and TRBJ1-2, with D perhaps matching TRBD1 (6 bases). The CDR3 covers 16 residues. Germline CDR1 reads KGHSH; CDR2 reads LQKENI. V was shortened by 0 bases and J by 3 bases, with 14 bases between the two germline ends. The CDR3 region has the DNA TGTGCCAGCTCACCACCCCAGGGGCGAACGGACTATGGCTACACCTTC. Encoded protein: CASSPPQGRTDYGYTF.

The chain has TRBV15 and TRBJ2-1; 10 bases fit TRBD1. Per the germline V gene, CDR1 is LNHNV and CDR2 is YYDKDF (reference sequence). V lost 1 base to trimming and J lost 6 bases; unmatched junction nucleotides: 3. This CDR3 spans 15 amino acids. The CDR3 DNA is TGTGCCACCAGCAGAGGGGACAGGGGCTTCAATGAGCAGTTCTTC. It is translated as CATSRGDRGFNEQFF.

This sequence joins TRBV20-1 and TRBJ1-1; D gene uncertain. CDR1 and CDR2 from the germline V gene are DFQATT and SNEGSKA (reference sequence). CDR3 length equals 10 residues. Trimming took 5 bases from V and 6 from J, leaving 7 bases between them. The CDR3 region is CSAVLAEAFF. The DNA for the CDR3 is TGCAGTGCTGTCTTGGCTGAAGCTTTCTTT.

V is TRBV6-5 and J is TRBJ1-2; a possible D gene is TRBD1 (5 bases). The CDR3 has 13 residues. Deletions cut 3 bases from V and 10 bases from J, with 15 bases between. Germline CDR1 reads MNHEY; CDR2 reads SVGAGI. In DNA form, the CDR3 reads TGTGCCAGCAGTTATTCCGGGGGGAAGAACTACACCTTC. This encodes CASSYSGGKNYTF.

The V and J genes are TRBV18 and TRBJ1-6; 9 bases map to TRBD1. CDR1 KGHSH and CDR2 LQKENI come from the germline V gene. There are 17 residues in the CDR3. The ends lost 4 bases at V and 7 bases at J; junction bases unmatched: 11. The CDR3 protein is CASSLSRDRVGNSPLHF. The CDR3 DNA reads TGTGCCAGCTCACTGTCCCGGGACAGGGTTGGCAATTCACCCCTCCACTTT.

A word on this clone: This CDR3 is also generated by other DNA sequences in the sample. The chain is built from TRBV2 and TRBJ2-1, with a possible D match to TRBD1 (5 bases). Germline V CDR1 and CDR2: SNHLY, FYNNEI. The CDR3 is made up of 14 amino acids. V was cut by 6 bases and J by 2 bases, with 11 bases left in between. CDR3 sequence reads: CASRGDRPYNEQFF. CDR3 DNA sequence: TGTGCCAGCAGAGGGGATCGACCCTACAATGAGCAGTTCTTC.

The chain couples TRBV20-1 to TRBJ1-4; no clear D. The germline V gene encodes CDR1 DFQATT and CDR2 SNEGSKA (reference sequence). V was cut by 3 bases and J by 5 bases, with 4 bases left in between. This CDR3 comprises 11 residues. CDR3 sequence reads: CSASPNEKLFF. CDR3 DNA sequence: TGCAGTGCTAGTCCGAATGAAAAACTGTTTTTT.

As regards this clone: Lacking the conserved final phenylalanine or tryptophan, this CDR3 likely reflects a read error. The DNA is omitted, as the CDR3 cannot be located on it reliably, and the CDR3 follows TCRdb's listing. V usage is TRBV10-3 and J usage is TRBJ1-2; TRBD1 is the table's D call and was not checked against the DNA. 12 amino acids form the CDR3, both terminal residues included. CDR1 ENHRY and CDR2 SYGVKD come from the germline V gene. The CDR3: CAISETGGYHHV.

The chain links TRBV10-1 to TRBJ2-3; the D gene could be TRBD1 or TRBD2 (5 bases each). Trimming removed 9 bases from V and 6 bases from J, with 19 bases in between. The CDR3 contains 14 residues. Germline loops: CDR1 WNHNN, CDR2 SYGVQD (reference sequence). CDR3 DNA sequence: TGCGCCAGTGGGGCTGGGACGCGCTCCGATACGCAGTATTTT. It codes for CASGAGTRSDTQYF.

The rearrangement uses TRBV6-5 and TRBJ2-7; 7 positions match TRBD1. V lost 8 bases, J lost 3 bases, and 4 bases stayed unmatched. This CDR3 comprises 12 residues. The germline V gene has CDR1 MNHEY and CDR2 SVGAGI. The CDR3 nucleotides read TGTGCCAGCTTCGGACAGGACTACGAGCAGTACTTC. Encoded protein: CASFGQDYEQYF.

As DNA, the CDR3 is TGTGCCAGCAGTCTGGGACAGGGGCTCATGGCTTTCTTT. Translated, it gives CASSLGQGLMAFF. J is TRBJ1-1 and V is TRBV12-3 or TRBV12-4, with 10 bases fitting TRBD1. V lost 5 bases, J lost 11 bases, and 8 bases stayed unmatched. CDR3 length: 13 residues.

V is TRBV6-2 or TRBV6-3 and J is TRBJ1-3; D call uncertain. Germline loops: CDR1 MNHEY, CDR2 SVGEGT. V dropped 4 bases and J dropped 7 bases, with 23 bases sitting between them. The length of the CDR3 is 17 residues. CDR3 DNA: TGTGCCAGCAGTTTGGTCGCCGAAAAACCTCAGGAGAACACCATATATTTT. Translated: CASSLVAEKPQENTIYF.

This chain joins TRBV9 and TRBJ2-3; D gene uncertain. Trimming shortened V by 4 bases and J by 2 bases, and 5 bases separated the two germline ends. Germline-derived CDR1 and CDR2 are SGDLS and YYNGEE. The length of the CDR3 is 12 residues. CDR3 DNA: TGTGCCAGCAGCCAGGACACAGATACGCAGTATTTT. Translated, it gives CASSQDTDTQYF.

The V and J genes are TRBV3-1 (or the pseudogene TRBV3-2) and TRBJ1-5; tentative D call: TRBD1 (6 bases). The V and J ends lost 2 bases and 5 bases respectively, with 13 bases between them. The CDR3 is 15 amino acids. Per the germline V gene, CDR1 is LGHDT and CDR2 is YNNKEL (reference sequence). The CDR3 protein is CASSQTGSSHQPQHF. In DNA, the CDR3 is TGTGCCAGCAGCCAAACAGGGTCCTCTCATCAGCCCCAGCATTTT.

The V call is TRBV27, the J call TRBJ1-2, with a weak D call TRBD1 (5 bases). Germline V gene data show CDR1 as MNHEY and CDR2 as SMNVEV (reference sequence). The CDR3 runs 16 residues. V dropped 6 bases and J dropped 7 bases, with 24 bases sitting between them. CDR3 sequence (DNA): TGTGCCAGCAGAAAGGGAACCGGGACCGATATTTCTGGCTACACCTTC. Translated: CASRKGTGTDISGYTF.

CDR3 DNA: TGTGCCAGCAGCTTAGGGAGGGACAGTCAAAAACTGTTTTTT. Translated, it gives CASSLGRDSQKLFF. The chain is built from TRBV5-6 and TRBJ1-4, with 7 bases fitting TRBD1. V shed 2 bases and J 9 bases; nucleotides not matched to a gene: 7. Germline V lookup: CDR1 SGHDT, CDR2 YYEEEE. The CDR3 consists of 14 residues.

The chain uses TRBV5-4 and TRBJ1-1; D may be TRBD1 (5 bases). CDR1 is SGHNT, CDR2 YYREEE, per germline (reference sequence). V lost 0 bases to trimming and J lost 7 bases, with 19 bases between them. The CDR3 length is 16 residues. CDR3 loop: CASSLDPFGARSEAFF. CDR3 bases: TGTGCCAGCAGCTTGGACCCTTTCGGGGCTAGGAGTGAAGCTTTCTTT.

A word on this clone: One end of the junction is discordant with germline, which a read error may explain. V and J are TRBV9 and TRBJ2-2; no reliable D call. The germline V gene has CDR1 SGDLS and CDR2 YYNGEE. The CDR3 has 14 amino acids. The CDR3: CASSVVEVTGELFF. The CDR3 nucleotides are TGTGCCAGCAGCGTAGTTGAGGTTACCGGAGAGCTGTTTTTT.

V usage is TRBV5-5 and J usage is TRBJ2-2; 8 nucleotides match TRBD1. CDR1 and CDR2 (germline): SGHKS, YYEKEE (reference sequence). V trimming: 2 bases; J trimming: 7 bases; junction bases outside the gene matches: 7. The CDR3 spans 15 residues. CDR3 sequence: CASSLEPGGHGELFF. CDR3 DNA sequence: TGTGCCAGCAGCTTAGAGCCAGGGGGCCACGGGGAGCTGTTTTTT.

V and J are TRBV12-3 or TRBV12-4 and TRBJ1-2; the match to TRBD1 covers 7 bases. J gave up 4 bases and V 10 bases, and 6 bases lay outside the gene matches. The CDR3 extends over 12 amino acids. The CDR3 loop is CATLWDSYGYTF. The CDR3 DNA reads TGTGCCACCCTGTGGGACAGCTATGGCTACACCTTC.

The gene calls are TRBV10-3 and TRBJ2-3; D gene uncertain. CDR1 and CDR2 from the germline V gene are ENHRY and SYGVKD. V dropped 0 bases and J dropped 6 bases, with 4 bases sitting between them. CDR3 length: 12 residues. The CDR3 spells CAISESSDTQYF. The CDR3 coding sequence is TGTGCCATCAGTGAGTCGTCGGATACGCAGTATTTT.